This T cell receptor beta chain was recorded in a study of cytomegalovirus exposure and HLA in healthy donors. The table lists this clone with a count of one. The same CDR3 arises from other DNA sequences in this sample as well. With 5 bases clipped from V and 0 bases from J, the junction kept 6 bases outside the gene matches. CDR1 and CDR2 (germline): MNHNY, SVGAGI (reference sequence). CDR3 length: 16 residues. The PCR had 60 Vbeta and 13 Jbeta primers. Here immunoSEQ multiplex PCR was the method, and the copy in TCRdb shows in-frame clones only, minus some. The data contain about 67,000 clones, more than 80% of them singletons.

This TCR was recovered from a woman aged 25 to 39 in good health and CMV-seropositive. Sequenced material: PBMCs. V gene TRBV6-6 combines with J gene TRBJ1-5, with 8 bases identical to TRBD1. The CDR3 DNA reads as TGTGCCAGCAGTAACACAGGGGGATATAGCAATCAGCCCCAGCATTTT. Amino acid sequence: CASSNTGGYSNQPQHF.